The 20 T cell receptor beta chains listed next were all sequenced from one sample in a study of T cell responses to AZD1222 COVID-19 vaccine. TCRdb's table, derived via immunoSEQ multiplex PCR, lists solely in-frame clones and lacks some. The table lists about 130,000 clones, 70% to 90% of them singletons, with approximately 9.8% in the top ten. Here the sequenced sample was peripheral blood, taken 28 days after the second AZD1222 dose. These receptors were obtained from an adult who received the AZD1222 COVID-19 vaccine.

The chain combines TRBV19 with TRBJ1-1, with a weak D call TRBD1 (5 bases). Germline-derived CDR1 and CDR2 are LNHDA and SQIVND (reference sequence). V lost 0 bases and J 7 bases, leaving 9 bases between the germline ends. There are 13 residues in the CDR3. CDR3 nucleotide sequence: TGTGCCAGTAGTATAGAGGGCAGGGTTGAAGCTTTCTTT. Its translation: CASSIEGRVEAFF.

This clone showed up just once. The gene calls are TRBV25-1 and TRBJ2-5; TRBD1 is a possible D gene (6 bases). V was shortened by 2 bases and J by 3 bases, with 13 bases between the two germline ends. Germline CDR1 and CDR2: MGHDK and SYGVNS. CDR3 size: 15 residues. CDR3 in amino acids: CASSETGAGEETQYF. Here the CDR3 DNA reads TGTGCCAGCAGTGAAACCGGGGCAGGGGAAGAGACCCAGTACTTC.

This rearrangement joins TRBV18 to TRBJ1-2; 7 bases map to TRBD1. Germline V gene data show CDR1 as KGHSH and CDR2 as LQKENI. The CDR3 runs to 15 residues. Losses at the gene ends were 1 base for V and 8 bases for J; bases not matched to a gene: 10. The CDR3 region has the DNA TGTGCCAGCTCACCACGGCGACAGGGATTGCAGGGCTACACCTTC. Translation: CASSPRRQGLQGYTF.

The chain uses TRBV5-1 and TRBJ1-4; D might be TRBD1 (6 bases). Trimming cost V 4 bases and J 5 bases, with 12 bases left between them. Germline V gene data show CDR1 as SGHRS and CDR2 as YFSETQ. The CDR3 is made up of 14 amino acids. For the CDR3, the DNA is TGCGCCAGCAGCATCGGACAGAGGAATGAAAAACTGTTTTTT. This codes for CASSIGQRNEKLFF.

The chain has TRBV2 and TRBJ1-1, with 8 nucleotides matching TRBD1. CDR3 length equals 12 residues. The junction had 13 bases not matched to a gene; V was cut back by 11 bases and J by 11 bases. Per germline, CDR1 SNHLY and CDR2 FYNNEI. The CDR3 reads CAGDRIGLGAFF. In DNA, the CDR3 is TGTGCCGGGGACAGGATAGGCCTAGGGGCTTTCTTT.

This clone was seen a single time. V gene TRBV19 combines with J gene TRBJ2-7; 8 nucleotides match TRBD1. The CDR3 is 13 residues long. Germline CDR1 LNHDA, CDR2 SQIVND (reference sequence). The CDR3 loop reads CAVGQGALYEQYF. The CDR3 bases are TGTGCTGTGGGCCAGGGGGCTCTCTACGAGCAGTACTTC.

This clone was detected once. The rearrangement joins TRBV2 to TRBJ2-1; D gene unclear. Germline lookup yields CDR1 SNHLY and CDR2 FYNNEI. The CDR3 totals 13 residues. The germline V and J ends were trimmed by 2 bases and 5 bases, with 7 bases remaining between them. The CDR3 reads CASSESKNNEQFF. CDR3 DNA sequence: TGTGCCAGCAGTGAAAGCAAGAACAATGAGCAGTTCTTC.

The chain employs TRBV6-6 and TRBJ1-1; no firm D call. V was clipped by 7 bases and J by 2 bases, with 5 bases between them. The CDR3 loop spans 11 amino acids. Germline CDR1 reads MNHNY; CDR2 reads SVGAGI (reference sequence). CDR3: CASIRNTEAFF. CDR3 DNA sequence: TGTGCCAGCATTCGAAACACTGAAGCTTTCTTT.

This clone showed up just a few times. V gene TRBV15 combines with J gene TRBJ1-1; D gene uncertain. V lost 5 bases and J lost 3, with 7 bases in between. Germline CDR1 reads LNHNV; CDR2 reads YYDKDF (reference sequence). This CDR3 region has 12 residues. As DNA, the CDR3 is TGTGCCACCAGCCCCCGGGACACTGAAGCTTTCTTT. Translated: CATSPRDTEAFF.

This clone was picked up one time. The chain uses TRBV5-5 and TRBJ2-7; no clear D gene. There are 13 residues in the CDR3. CDR1 SGHKS and CDR2 YYEKEE come from the germline V gene (reference sequence). V lost 4 bases, J lost 3 bases, and 11 bases lay in between. The DNA for the CDR3 is TGTGCCAGCAGCCTCTCACCGGGCTACGAGCAGTACTTC. Translating it yields CASSLSPGYEQYF.

This clone has a handful of counts. The DNA for the CDR3 is TGCGCCAGCAGTGGGGTGCCCTTTAGCACCAACTACGAGCAGTACTTC. This codes for CASSGVPFSTNYEQYF. J is TRBJ2-7 and V is TRBV10-1; D remains ambiguous. V was clipped by 4 bases and J by 3 bases, with 19 bases between them. The germline V gene has CDR1 WNHNN and CDR2 SYGVQD (reference sequence). This CDR3 is 16 amino acids long.

The CDR3 DNA reads TGTGCCAGCAGTCCAGAAGTCACTGAAGCTTTCTTT. Protein product: CASSPEVTEAFF. The chain combines TRBV12-3 or TRBV12-4 with TRBJ1-1; D is undetermined. Trimming removed 5 bases at V and 4 bases at J, with 8 bases between. The CDR3 has 12 residues.

This chain uses TRBV19 with TRBJ2-5; D gene unclear. The ends were cut back, 2 bases at V and 7 bases at J, with 8 bases in the middle. This CDR3 has 12 residues. CDR1 and CDR2 from the germline V gene are LNHDA and SQIVND (reference sequence). The CDR3 loop is CASSIRTGTQYF. CDR3 DNA sequence: TGTGCCAGTAGTATACGCACGGGGACCCAGTACTTC.

CDR3 residues: CASTPAGDFNEQFF. CDR3 nucleotides: TGTGCCAGCACCCCTGCGGGAGACTTTAATGAGCAGTTCTTC. This rearrangement joins TRBV28 to TRBJ2-1; 7 positions agree with TRBD2. Germline-derived CDR1 and CDR2 are MDHEN and SYDVKM. The ends lost 7 bases at V and 7 bases at J; junction bases unmatched: 10. This CDR3 has 14 residues.

This chain connects TRBV2 to TRBJ2-2; the D is unclear. V lost 6 bases to trimming and J lost 8 bases, with 16 bases between them. CDR1 is SNHLY, CDR2 FYNNEI, per germline. This CDR3 is 14 amino acids long. CDR3 region: CASRPGSAVGELFF. The CDR3 nucleotides are TGTGCCAGCAGACCAGGTTCCGCGGTAGGGGAGCTGTTTTTT.

The CDR3 loop is CASSGRFGQPQHF. The CDR3 region has the DNA TGTGCCAGCAGTGGACGGTTCGGACAGCCCCAGCATTTT. J is TRBJ1-5 and V is TRBV25-1, with D unresolved. The germline V gene encodes CDR1 MGHDK and CDR2 SYGVNS. V lost 4 bases to trimming and J lost 7 bases, with 11 bases between them. The CDR3 extends over 13 amino acids.

This chain uses TRBV30 with TRBJ1-3, with unresolved D. CDR3 length: 13 amino acids. From germline, CDR1 is GTSNPN and CDR2 SVGIG (reference sequence). With 5 bases removed from V and 0 bases from J, the gap between germline ends came to 8 bases. DNA for the CDR3: TGTGCCTGGGCAACTGCCTCTGGAAACACCATATATTTT. Translating gives CAWATASGNTIYF.

The chain carries TRBV6-1 and TRBJ1-1; D is unclear. Germline CDR1 reads MNHNS; CDR2 reads SASEGT. The ends were cut back, 1 base at V and 1 base at J, with 7 bases in the middle. The CDR3 has 14 amino acids. The CDR3 reads CASSEVVGNTEAFF. The CDR3 DNA sequence: TGTGCCAGCAGTGAAGTCGTGGGGAACACTGAAGCTTTCTTT.

The chain combines TRBV19 with TRBJ2-6; the D is unclear. V was cut by 3 bases and J by 0 bases, with 12 bases left in between. In germline, CDR1 is LNHDA, CDR2 SQIVND (reference sequence). The CDR3 spans 17 residues. Here the CDR3 reads CASSIRVSPSGANVLTF. CDR3 in DNA: TGTGCCAGTAGTATCCGGGTTTCCCCCTCTGGGGCCAACGTCCTGACTTTC. The full variable domain, in which reference TRBV19 and TRBJ2-6 provide the parts outside the CDR3, is DGGITQSPKYLFRKEGQNVTLSCEQNLNHDAMYWYRQDPGQGLRLIYYSQIVNDFQKGDIAEGYSVSREKKESFPLTVTSAQKNPTAFYLCASSIRVSPSGANVLTFGAGSRLTVL.

The CDR3, as DNA: TGCGCCAGCAGTCAATCAAGGGCCCAAGAGACCCAGTACTTC. Translated: CASSQSRAQETQYF. V and J are TRBV23-1 and TRBJ2-5; no firm D call. TRBV23-1 is sorted into the ORF group, with uncertain function. V shed 0 bases and J shed 1 base, with 6 bases lying between them. The CDR3 has 14 amino acids.